The table lists the clone carrying this TCR beta chain with a few counts. Antigen: not known. The data originate from a study of post-analysis software for immune sequencing data. Study observations and caveats: Patients had higher frequencies than controls of four to six TRBV segments, including TRBV5-6, TRBV5-1 and TRBV20-1.

Libraries were made from TCR beta cDNA, and they carried unique molecular identifiers. TCRdb reprocessed the PCR reads with MiXCR, giving one entry per CDR3 protein. The repertoire consists of about 540,000 distinct CDR3 sequences, with 34% occurring once and the leading ten covering 6%. This CDR3 has 15 residues. The V and J ends lost 6 bases and 8 bases, in that order; junction bases with no gene match: 18. In germline, CDR1 is DFQATT, CDR2 SNEGSKA (reference sequence). The sample was blood. The genes are TRBV20-1 and TRBJ1-2; the match to TRBD1 covers 7 bases. This clonotype was sampled from a girl under 18 with multiple sclerosis. Written as DNA, the CDR3 is TGCAGTGCAACGGGACAGCCGACCCGAATGGTAGGCTACACCTTC. It codes for CSATGQPTRMVGYTF.